Below are 5 T cell receptor beta chains sequenced from a single sample in a study of blood T cell repertoires in COVID-19. The data were produced by immunoSEQ multiplex PCR, yet TCRdb's version contains in-frame clones alone and is incomplete. The repertoire holds approximately 140,000 clones, with 75% to 85% as singletons. The sequencing input was peripheral blood. These receptors were taken from a human donor with acute or convalescent COVID-19. The donor label of this sample is uncertain.

CDR3 sequence: CASSYSGTGDRTEAFF. In DNA form, the CDR3 reads TGTGCCAGCAGTTACTCCGGGACAGGGGATCGCACTGAAGCTTTCTTT. The J gene is TRBJ1-1, the V gene TRBV6-5, with 10 nucleotides matching TRBD1. Germline CDR1 reads MNHEY; CDR2 reads SVGAGI. The CDR3 runs 16 residues. The J segment lost 4 bases and the V segment lost 0 bases, leaving 5 bases of the junction unmatched.

This clone was detected only once. The V gene is TRBV24-1, the J gene TRBJ1-6; D remains ambiguous. This CDR3 has 14 residues. V was pared by 9 bases and J by 6 bases, with 14 bases between. In germline, CDR1 is KGHDR, CDR2 SFDVKD. CDR3 nucleotide sequence: TGTGCCACCTCGGGGTCCTCCAGTAATTCACCCCTCCACTTT. The encoded protein is CATSGSSSNSPLHF.

This clone appeared once. The rearrangement uses TRBV9 and TRBJ1-4, with D possibly TRBD1 on 6 matching bases. This CDR3 has 14 amino acids. V lost 4 bases and J 7 bases, leaving 14 bases between the germline ends. Germline V gene data show CDR1 as SGDLS and CDR2 as YYNGEE. This CDR3 is CASSKAGASEKLFF. The CDR3 region has the DNA TGTGCCAGCAGCAAAGCGGGGGCCAGTGAAAAACTGTTTTTT.

J is TRBJ1-1 and V is TRBV9, with D tentatively TRBD1 (5 bases). Between the trimmed V and J ends, which lost 4 bases and 6 bases, there was a span of 16 bases. The germline V gene encodes CDR1 SGDLS and CDR2 YYNGEE. The CDR3 has 14 amino acids. DNA of the CDR3: TGTGCCAGCAGCCAAAGGGACTTAGGGGCTGAAGCTTTCTTT. It is translated as CASSQRDLGAEAFF.

The gene calls are TRBV4-1 and TRBJ2-2; no clear D. V was clipped by 4 bases and J by 3 bases, with 15 bases between them. Germline loops: CDR1 MGHRA, CDR2 YSYEKL. This CDR3 has 16 residues. CDR3 sequence reads: CASSPRRPQDTGELFF. The CDR3 nucleotides read TGCGCCAGCAGCCCTCGCCGGCCCCAGGACACCGGGGAGCTGTTTTTT.